These 26 T cell receptor beta chains share one sample of origin, sequenced in a study of blood T cell repertoires in COVID-19. Profiled with immunoSEQ multiplex PCR; TCRdb holds only in-frame clones, not every one. The sample consists of a few hundred thousand clones, roughly 85% of them appearing once. The specimen was peripheral blood. These receptors were taken from a woman under 30 with acute or convalescent COVID-19.

The V call is TRBV6-1, the J call TRBJ2-2; 10 nucleotides match TRBD2. Per the germline V gene, CDR1 is MNHNS and CDR2 is SASEGT. V trimming: 4 bases; J trimming: 2 bases; junction bases outside the gene matches: 4. The CDR3 runs 16 residues. The DNA of the CDR3 is TGTGCCAGCAGTGGACTAGCGGGCGGCAACACCGGGGAGCTGTTTTTT. Translating gives CASSGLAGGNTGELFF.

The rearrangement joins TRBV19 to TRBJ2-2; 7 bases are shared with TRBD2. CDR3 length: 12 residues. Unmatched junction bases numbered 3, after V lost 8 bases and J lost 6 bases. Germline CDR1 reads LNHDA; CDR2 reads SQIVND (reference sequence). The DNA for the CDR3 is TGTGCCAGTCGTCGGGGGGCCGGGGAGCTGTTTTTT. It specifies CASRRGAGELFF.

The V gene is TRBV5-4, the J gene TRBJ1-1; TRBD1 matches at 7 bases. This CDR3 comprises 15 residues. The germline CDR1 and CDR2 sequences are SGHNT and YYREEE (reference sequence). V shed 2 bases, J shed 7 bases, and the junction held 11 bases outside the gene matches. The CDR3 spells CASSFLGGKGDEAFF. CDR3 nucleotide sequence: TGTGCCAGCAGCTTCTTAGGGGGCAAAGGTGATGAAGCTTTCTTT.

The CDR3 DNA is TGTGCCAGCAGTTGGCTGACAGGGGCTCTCGAGCAGTACTTC. Its translation: CASSWLTGALEQYF. The rearrangement joins TRBV6-2 or TRBV6-3 to TRBJ2-7, with 8 positions matching TRBD1. Germline assignment: CDR1 MNHEY and CDR2 SVGEGT. Losses at the gene ends were 4 bases for V and 6 bases for J; bases not matched to a gene: 8. This CDR3 is built from 14 residues.

The gene calls are TRBV27 and TRBJ1-1; D may be TRBD1 (6 bases). V lost 6 bases and J 0 bases, leaving 14 bases between the germline ends. CDR1 and CDR2 (germline): MNHEY, SMNVEV (reference sequence). This CDR3 contains 15 residues. CDR3 in amino acids: CASRGRQGMNTEAFF. The CDR3 bases are TGTGCCAGCAGGGGGCGCCAGGGGATGAACACTGAAGCTTTCTTT.

The V gene is TRBV2, the J gene TRBJ2-3; 13 positions match TRBD2. This CDR3 has 16 residues. The V segment lost 5 bases and the J segment 4 bases; nucleotides outside the gene matches: 6. The germline V gene encodes CDR1 SNHLY and CDR2 FYNNEI. The CDR3 loop is CASSTTSGRWADTQYF. The CDR3, as DNA: TGTGCCAGCAGTACGACTAGCGGGAGGTGGGCAGATACGCAGTATTTT.

This clone is a singleton in its sample. The chain carries TRBV27 and TRBJ1-5; a weak D match, TRBD1 (5 bases). CDR1 and CDR2 from the germline V gene are MNHEY and SMNVEV (reference sequence). The CDR3 has 16 amino acids. Trimming stripped 2 bases from V and 4 bases from J, with 15 bases between. This CDR3 reads CASSLPRGVGNQPQHF. The CDR3 nucleotides are TGTGCCAGCAGTTTACCCCGGGGGGTGGGAAATCAGCCCCAGCATTTT.

CDR3 nucleotide sequence: TGTGCCAGCAGGACCACGACAGGACTCATGAACACTGAAGCTTTCTTT. This gives the protein CASRTTTGLMNTEAFF. The chain has TRBV7-9 and TRBJ1-1; possible D gene TRBD1, 6 bases. The CDR3 is 16 residues long. Trimming took 6 bases from V and 0 from J, leaving 17 bases between them. Germline V gives CDR1 SEHNR, CDR2 FQNEAQ (reference sequence).

The CDR3 spells CASSPSSGSSYEQYF. As DNA, the CDR3 is TGTGCCAGCAGCCCTTCGAGCGGGAGCTCCTACGAGCAGTACTTC. The J gene is TRBJ2-7, the V gene TRBV7-9; 8 bases map to TRBD2. Germline-derived CDR1 and CDR2 are SEHNR and FQNEAQ (reference sequence). This CDR3 region has 15 residues. The V and J ends lost 5 bases and 0 bases, in that order; junction bases with no gene match: 6.

V gene TRBV4-3 combines with J gene TRBJ2-7; 12 nucleotides line up with TRBD2. The CDR3 consists of 17 residues. With V trimmed by 1 base and J by 3 bases, 7 bases remained unmatched. The germline gives CDR1 LGHNA, CDR2 YSLEER. The CDR3 sequence is CASSQVFRTSGNYEQYF. CDR3 bases: TGCGCCAGCAGCCAAGTCTTTAGGACTAGCGGGAACTACGAGCAGTACTTC.

This clone was found many times. The J gene is TRBJ2-3, the V gene TRBV2; D not certain. V was clipped by 8 bases and J by 1 base, with 19 bases between them. This CDR3 is built from 16 residues. The germline gives CDR1 SNHLY, CDR2 FYNNEI. For the CDR3, the DNA is TGTGCCAGCTCTTTGTGGTCACCACCAGGCACAGATACGCAGTATTTT. This codes for CASSLWSPPGTDTQYF. Full variable domain (remainder filled in from reference TRBV2 and TRBJ2-3): EPEVTQTPSHQVTQMGQEVILRCVPISNHLYFYWYRQILGQKVEFLVSFYNNEISEKSEIFDDQFSVERPDGSNFTLKIRSTKLEDSAMYFCASSLWSPPGTDTQYFGPGTRLTVL.

This chain uses TRBV5-6 with TRBJ1-1, with D unclear. V was pared by 2 bases and J by 3 bases, with 5 bases between. The V gene's germline CDR1 is SGHDT and CDR2 YYEEEE. CDR3 length equals 12 residues. The CDR3 DNA sequence: TGTGCCAGCAGCTTCCAGGACACTGAAGCTTTCTTT. Encoded protein: CASSFQDTEAFF. Using reference TRBV5-6 and TRBJ1-1 for the parts outside the CDR3, the full variable domain is DAGVTQSPTHLIKTRGQQVTLRCSPKSGHDTVSWYQQALGQGPQFIFQYYEEEERQRGNFPDRFSGHQFPNYSSELNVNALLLGDSALYLCASSFQDTEAFFGQGTRLTVV.

This sequence joins TRBV28 and TRBJ2-1, with 9 bases aligning to TRBD1. J gave up 7 bases and V 6 bases, and 4 bases lay outside the gene matches. This CDR3 region has 13 residues. CDR1 is MDHEN, CDR2 SYDVKM, per germline. CDR3 nucleotide sequence: TGTGCCAGCAGACCCGGGACAGGGAATGAGCAGTTCTTC. As protein: CASRPGTGNEQFF. Filled out from reference TRBV28 and TRBJ2-1, the complete variable domain reads DVKVTQSSRYLVKRTGEKVFLECVQDMDHENMFWYRQDPGLGLRLIYFSYDVKMKEKGDIPEGYSVSREKKERFSLILESASTNQTSMYLCASRPGTGNEQFFGPGTRLTVL.

This clone was seen a few times. V gene TRBV19 combines with J gene TRBJ1-6, with D perhaps TRBD1 (6 bases). CDR1 and CDR2 (germline): LNHDA, SQIVND (reference sequence). V gave up 3 bases and J gave up 5 bases, with 11 bases separating them. The CDR3 runs 15 residues. CDR3 DNA: TGTGCCAGTAGTATCGGCAGGGGCCATAATTCACCCCTCCACTTT. Residues: CASSIGRGHNSPLHF.

This rearrangement joins TRBV6-2 or TRBV6-3 to TRBJ2-7; 10 positions agree with TRBD1. Germline V gene data show CDR1 as MNHEY and CDR2 as SVGEGT. This CDR3 has 19 amino acids. Germline trimming cut 0 bases from V and 0 bases from J; bases unmatched to any gene: 11. The CDR3 bases are TGTGCCAGCAGTTACTCCGGAACCAGACAGGGGGCGGGCTCCTACGAGCAGTACTTC. This codes for CASSYSGTRQGAGSYEQYF.

This clone appeared once. This rearrangement joins TRBV5-6 to TRBJ2-3, with TRBD2 matching 12 bases. CDR3 length: 18 residues. The germline V gene encodes CDR1 SGHDT and CDR2 YYEEEE. The J segment lost 1 base and the V segment lost 4 bases, leaving 10 bases of the junction unmatched. The DNA for the CDR3 is TGTGCCAGCAGCCCCCGCCTAGCGGGAGGGTCGGGCACAGATACGCAGTATTTT. As protein: CASSPRLAGGSGTDTQYF.

V usage is TRBV30 and J usage is TRBJ2-5, with 10 bases identical to TRBD2. Per the germline V gene, CDR1 is GTSNPN and CDR2 is SVGIG (reference sequence). CDR3 size: 17 residues. Germline trimming cut 0 bases from V and 3 bases from J; bases unmatched to any gene: 10. The chain's CDR3 is CAWSVQGLADSKETQYF. DNA of the CDR3: TGTGCCTGGAGTGTACAAGGACTAGCGGATAGCAAAGAGACCCAGTACTTC.

This chain uses TRBV7-6 with TRBJ2-5; 7 bases match TRBD1. Germline V gene sequence: CDR1 SGHVS, CDR2 FNYEAQ. V lost 5 bases, J lost 0 bases, and 6 bases stayed unmatched. The CDR3 length is 15 residues. CDR3 in amino acids: CASSPQQGYQETQYF. The CDR3 DNA follows: TGTGCCAGCAGCCCTCAACAGGGGTACCAAGAGACCCAGTACTTC.

In this sample, this clone turned up a few times. The CDR3 sequence is CASSSASSGRLETQYF. The DNA for the CDR3 is TGTGCCAGCAGTTCTGCGTCTAGCGGGAGGTTGGAGACCCAGTACTTC. This chain joins TRBV6-5 and TRBJ2-5, with 11 bases aligning to TRBD2. Germline V CDR1 and CDR2: MNHEY, SVGAGI. The CDR3 sequence is 16 residues long. The ends lost 4 bases at V and 5 bases at J; junction bases unmatched: 9.

This clone was seen a few times. The identical CDR3 is also encoded by other nucleotide sequences in the sample. The J gene is TRBJ2-5, the V gene TRBV7-9; D unresolved. The germline V gene has CDR1 SEHNR and CDR2 FQNEAQ (reference sequence). The CDR3 loop spans 11 amino acids. V was cut by 4 bases and J by 2 bases, with 2 bases left in between. CDR3 DNA: TGTGCCAGCAGCTCGCAAGAGACCCAGTACTTC. Its translation is CASSSQETQYF.

The chain employs TRBV19 and TRBJ1-1, with 8 bases matching TRBD1. V lost 6 bases and J lost 4; bases outside the gene matches: 7. The germline V gene has CDR1 LNHDA and CDR2 SQIVND (reference sequence). CDR3 length equals 14 residues. This CDR3 reads CASRRQGLSTEAFF. The CDR3 DNA follows: TGTGCCAGTAGAAGACAGGGGCTGAGCACTGAAGCTTTCTTT.

The rearrangement uses TRBV5-8 and TRBJ2-7; 8 bases fit TRBD1. CDR3 size: 16 residues. Germline assignment: CDR1 SGHTS and CDR2 YDEGEE. The CDR3 nucleotides are TGTGTCGTAGGCACCGGGACAGGACTTTTCTCCTACGAGCAGTACTTC. Residues: CVVGTGTGLFSYEQYF.

This clone is a singleton in its sample. The chain uses TRBV2 and TRBJ2-5; 10 bases agree with TRBD2. Germline CDR1 and CDR2: SNHLY and FYNNEI. Unmatched junction bases numbered 12, after V lost 6 bases and J lost 2 bases. The CDR3 runs 17 residues. The CDR3 reads CASSSRTSGYLQETQYF. CDR3 nucleotides: TGTGCCAGCAGCTCCCGGACTAGCGGATACCTTCAAGAGACCCAGTACTTC.

This rearrangement joins TRBV30 to TRBJ2-3; D unresolved. The CDR3 contains 14 residues. V gave up 0 bases and J gave up 2 bases, with 9 bases separating them. Germline CDR1 is GTSNPN and CDR2 is SVGIG (reference sequence). The CDR3 DNA reads as TGTGCCTGGAGTGTAGACGGAGACACAGATACGCAGTATTTT. Protein: CAWSVDGDTDTQYF.

V is TRBV6-5 and J is TRBJ2-1; 7 nucleotides agree with TRBD2. V was pared by 8 bases and J by 8 bases, with 9 bases of the junction left unmatched. This CDR3 comprises 13 residues. CDR1 and CDR2 from the germline V gene are MNHEY and SVGAGI. The CDR3 nucleotides are TGTGCCAGCTACCCCGGGGGAGGGTATGAGCAGTTCTTC. Translation: CASYPGGGYEQFF.

The chain employs TRBV19 and TRBJ1-5, with D perhaps matching TRBD1 (6 bases). Per germline, CDR1 LNHDA and CDR2 SQIVND (reference sequence). V was trimmed by 6 bases and J by 7 bases, leaving 19 bases between them. CDR3 length equals 15 residues. The CDR3 DNA reads as TGTGCCAGTAGAGGGACAAACCCTTTTCTCCAGCCCCAGCATTTT. Translating it yields CASRGTNPFLQPQHF.